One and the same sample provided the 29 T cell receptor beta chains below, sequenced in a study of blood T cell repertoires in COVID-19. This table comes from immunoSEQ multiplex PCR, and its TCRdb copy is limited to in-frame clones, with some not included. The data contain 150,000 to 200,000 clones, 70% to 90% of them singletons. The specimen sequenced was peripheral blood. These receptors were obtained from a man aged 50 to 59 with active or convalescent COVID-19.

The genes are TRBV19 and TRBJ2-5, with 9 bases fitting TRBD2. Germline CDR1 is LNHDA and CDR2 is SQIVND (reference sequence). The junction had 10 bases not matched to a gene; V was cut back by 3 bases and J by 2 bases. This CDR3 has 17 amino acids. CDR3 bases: TGTGCCAGTAGTATTGGAGGTGCGGGGGGGCATCAAGAGACCCAGTACTTC. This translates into CASSIGGAGGHQETQYF.

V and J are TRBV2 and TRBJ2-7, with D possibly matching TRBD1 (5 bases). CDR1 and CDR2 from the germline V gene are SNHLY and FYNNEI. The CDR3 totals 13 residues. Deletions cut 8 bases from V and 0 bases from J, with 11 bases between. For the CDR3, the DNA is TGTGCCAGCTCCACAGGCGGCTCCTACGAGCAGTACTTC. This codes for CASSTGGSYEQYF.

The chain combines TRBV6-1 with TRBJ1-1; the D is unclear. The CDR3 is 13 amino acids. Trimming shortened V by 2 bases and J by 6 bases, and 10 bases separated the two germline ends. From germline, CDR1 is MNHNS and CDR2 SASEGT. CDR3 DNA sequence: TGTGCCAGCAGTGAACTAGGATGGGCTGAAGCTTTCTTT. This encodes CASSELGWAEAFF.

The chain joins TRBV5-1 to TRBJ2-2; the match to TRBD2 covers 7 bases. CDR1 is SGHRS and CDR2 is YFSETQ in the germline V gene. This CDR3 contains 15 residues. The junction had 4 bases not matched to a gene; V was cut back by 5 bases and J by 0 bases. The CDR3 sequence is CASRVAGPNTGELFF. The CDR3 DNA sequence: TGCGCCAGCAGAGTAGCGGGCCCGAACACCGGGGAGCTGTTTTTT.

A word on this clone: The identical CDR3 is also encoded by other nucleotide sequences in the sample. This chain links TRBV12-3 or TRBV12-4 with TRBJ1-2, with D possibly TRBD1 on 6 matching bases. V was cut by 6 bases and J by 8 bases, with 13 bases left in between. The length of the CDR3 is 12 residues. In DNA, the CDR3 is TGTGCCAGCAGCCTACCTGGGGGCGGCTACACCTTC. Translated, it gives CASSLPGGGYTF.

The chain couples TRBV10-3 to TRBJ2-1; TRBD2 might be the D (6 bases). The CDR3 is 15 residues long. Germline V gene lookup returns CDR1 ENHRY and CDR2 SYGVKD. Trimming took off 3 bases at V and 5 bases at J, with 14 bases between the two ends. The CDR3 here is CAISESLANNNEQFF. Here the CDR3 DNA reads TGTGCCATCAGTGAAAGTCTAGCGAATAACAATGAGCAGTTCTTC.

CDR3 amino acids: CASSPRVGQGASTEAFF. CDR3 in DNA: TGTGCCAGCAGCCCGAGGGTAGGACAGGGGGCGAGTACTGAAGCTTTCTTT. The chain uses TRBV3-1 (or the pseudogene TRBV3-2) and TRBJ1-1; 11 bases agree with TRBD1. CDR1 is LGHDT and CDR2 is YNNKEL in the germline V gene (reference sequence). The junction had 12 bases not matched to a gene; V was cut back by 4 bases and J by 5 bases. CDR3 length: 17 amino acids.

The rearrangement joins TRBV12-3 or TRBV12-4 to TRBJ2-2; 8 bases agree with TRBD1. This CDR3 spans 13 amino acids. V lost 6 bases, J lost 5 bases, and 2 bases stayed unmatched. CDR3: CASRRQGTGELFF. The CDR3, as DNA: TGTGCCAGCAGACGACAGGGGACCGGGGAGCTGTTTTTT.

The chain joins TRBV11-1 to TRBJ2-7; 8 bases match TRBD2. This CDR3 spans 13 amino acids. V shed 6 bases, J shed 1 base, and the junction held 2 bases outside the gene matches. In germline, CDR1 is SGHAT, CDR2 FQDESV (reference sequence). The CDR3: CASSRGGSYEQYF. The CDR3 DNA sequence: TGTGCCAGCAGTCGGGGGGGATCCTACGAGCAGTACTTC.

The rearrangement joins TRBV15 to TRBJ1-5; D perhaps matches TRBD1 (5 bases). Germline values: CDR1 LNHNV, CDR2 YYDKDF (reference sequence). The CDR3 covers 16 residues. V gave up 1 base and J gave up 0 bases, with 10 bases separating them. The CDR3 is CATSRASGGSNQPQHF. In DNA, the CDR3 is TGTGCCACCAGCAGAGCTTCCGGGGGTAGCAATCAGCCCCAGCATTTT.

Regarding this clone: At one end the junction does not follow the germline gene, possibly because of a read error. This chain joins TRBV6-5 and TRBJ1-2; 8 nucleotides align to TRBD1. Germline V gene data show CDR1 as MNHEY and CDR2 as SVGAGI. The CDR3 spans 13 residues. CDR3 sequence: CASSYDWGTGPHF. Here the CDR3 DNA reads TGTGCCAGCAGTTACGATTGGGGGACAGGACCACATTTC.

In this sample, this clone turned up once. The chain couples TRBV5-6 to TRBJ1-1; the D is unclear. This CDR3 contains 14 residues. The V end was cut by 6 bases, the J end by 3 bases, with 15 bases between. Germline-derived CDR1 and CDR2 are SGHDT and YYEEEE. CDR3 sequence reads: CASTGRGWDTEAFF. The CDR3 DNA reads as TGTGCCAGCACGGGTCGGGGATGGGACACTGAAGCTTTCTTT.

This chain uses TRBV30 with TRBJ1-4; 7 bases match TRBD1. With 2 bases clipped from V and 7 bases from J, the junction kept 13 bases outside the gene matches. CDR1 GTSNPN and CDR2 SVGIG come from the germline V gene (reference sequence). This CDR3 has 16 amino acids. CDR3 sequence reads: CAWSFQQGQASEKLFF. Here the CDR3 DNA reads TGTGCCTGGAGTTTCCAACAGGGGCAGGCGAGTGAAAAACTGTTTTTT.

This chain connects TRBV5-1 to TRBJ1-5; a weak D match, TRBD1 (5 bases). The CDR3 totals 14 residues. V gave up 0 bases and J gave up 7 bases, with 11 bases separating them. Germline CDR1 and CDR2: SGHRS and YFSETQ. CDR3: CASSLGGTGQPQHF. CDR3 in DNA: TGCGCCAGCAGCTTGGGGGGTACAGGACAGCCCCAGCATTTT. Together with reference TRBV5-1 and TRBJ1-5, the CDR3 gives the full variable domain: KAGVTQTPRYLIKTRGQQVTLSCSPISGHRSVSWYQQTPGQGLQFLFEYFSETQRNKGNFPGRFSGRQFSNSRSEMNVSTLELGDSALYLCASSLGGTGQPQHFGDGTRLSIL.

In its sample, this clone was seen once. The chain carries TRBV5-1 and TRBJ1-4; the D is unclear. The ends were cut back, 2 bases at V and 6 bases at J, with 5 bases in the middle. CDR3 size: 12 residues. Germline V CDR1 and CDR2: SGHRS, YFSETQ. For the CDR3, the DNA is TGCGCCAGCAGCTTTGACTATGAAAAACTGTTTTTT. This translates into CASSFDYEKLFF.

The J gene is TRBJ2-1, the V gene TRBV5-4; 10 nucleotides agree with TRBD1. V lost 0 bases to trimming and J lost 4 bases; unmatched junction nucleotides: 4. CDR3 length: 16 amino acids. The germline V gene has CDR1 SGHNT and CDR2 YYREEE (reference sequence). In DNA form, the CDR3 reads TGTGCCAGCAGCTTGGGAGGGACAGGGGTTTACAATGAGCAGTTCTTC. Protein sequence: CASSLGGTGVYNEQFF.

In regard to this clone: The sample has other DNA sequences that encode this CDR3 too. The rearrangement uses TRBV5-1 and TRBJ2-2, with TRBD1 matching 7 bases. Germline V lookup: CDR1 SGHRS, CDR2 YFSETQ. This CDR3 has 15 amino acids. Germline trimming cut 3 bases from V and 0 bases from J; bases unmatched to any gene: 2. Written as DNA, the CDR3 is TGCGCCAGCAGCTCGGGGACAGCGAACACCGGGGAGCTGTTTTTT. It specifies CASSSGTANTGELFF.

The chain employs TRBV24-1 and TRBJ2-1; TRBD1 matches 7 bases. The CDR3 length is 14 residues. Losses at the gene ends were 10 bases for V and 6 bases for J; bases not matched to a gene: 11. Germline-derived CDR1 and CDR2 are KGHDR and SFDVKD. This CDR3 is CATAKPTGFNEQFF. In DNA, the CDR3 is TGTGCCACGGCGAAACCGACAGGGTTCAATGAGCAGTTCTTC.

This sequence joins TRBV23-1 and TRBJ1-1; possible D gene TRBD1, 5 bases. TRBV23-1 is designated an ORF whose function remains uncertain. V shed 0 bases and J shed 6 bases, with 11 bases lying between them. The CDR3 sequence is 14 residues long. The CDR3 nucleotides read TGCGCCAGCAGTCAATCTGGCAGGGACTCTGAAGCTTTCTTT. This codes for CASSQSGRDSEAFF.

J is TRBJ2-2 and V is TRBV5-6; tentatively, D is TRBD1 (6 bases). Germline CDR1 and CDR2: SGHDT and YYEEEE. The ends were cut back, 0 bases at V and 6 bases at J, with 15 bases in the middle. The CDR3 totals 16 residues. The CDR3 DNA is TGTGCCAGCAGCTTGGGGGACACCCCCGTAGCCGGGGAGCTGTTTTTT. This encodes CASSLGDTPVAGELFF.

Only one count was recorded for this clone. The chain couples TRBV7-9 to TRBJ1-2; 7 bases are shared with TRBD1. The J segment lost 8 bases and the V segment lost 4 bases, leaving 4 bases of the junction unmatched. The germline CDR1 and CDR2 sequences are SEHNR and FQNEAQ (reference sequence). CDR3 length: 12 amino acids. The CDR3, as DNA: TGTGCCAGCAGCTCAAGGGGGCGAGGCTACACCTTC. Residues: CASSSRGRGYTF.

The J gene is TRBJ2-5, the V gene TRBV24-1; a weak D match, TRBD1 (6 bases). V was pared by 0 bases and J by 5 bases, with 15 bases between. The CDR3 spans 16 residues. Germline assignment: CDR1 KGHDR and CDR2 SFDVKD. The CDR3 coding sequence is TGTGCCACCAGTGATTTGGTCAGGGGCCCCGGGGAGACCCAGTACTTC. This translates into CATSDLVRGPGETQYF.

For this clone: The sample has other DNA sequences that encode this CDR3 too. Here the CDR3 reads CASSPQGAGNTIYF. In DNA form, the CDR3 reads TGTGCCAGCTCACCTCAAGGGGCCGGAAACACCATATATTTT. The chain uses TRBV18 and TRBJ1-3; a weak D match, TRBD1 (5 bases). The CDR3 sequence is 14 residues long. The V end lost 3 bases, the J end lost 4 bases, and 10 bases lay between the germline ends. Germline V gene data show CDR1 as KGHSH and CDR2 as LQKENI.

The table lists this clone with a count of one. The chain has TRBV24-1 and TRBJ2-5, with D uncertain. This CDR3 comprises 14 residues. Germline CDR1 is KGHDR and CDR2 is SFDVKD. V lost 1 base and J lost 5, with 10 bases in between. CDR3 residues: CATSDFGREETQYF. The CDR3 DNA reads TGTGCCACCAGTGATTTCGGTAGAGAGGAGACCCAGTACTTC.

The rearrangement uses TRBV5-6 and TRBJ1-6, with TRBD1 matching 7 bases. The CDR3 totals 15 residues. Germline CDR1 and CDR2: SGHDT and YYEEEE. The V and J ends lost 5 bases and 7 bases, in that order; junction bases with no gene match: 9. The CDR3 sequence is CASSPLGQKNSPLHF. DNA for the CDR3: TGTGCCAGCAGTCCACTGGGACAGAAGAATTCACCCCTCCACTTT. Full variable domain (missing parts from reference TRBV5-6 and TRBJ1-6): DAGVTQSPTHLIKTRGQQVTLRCSPKSGHDTVSWYQQALGQGPQFIFQYYEEEERQRGNFPDRFSGHQFPNYSSELNVNALLLGDSALYLCASSPLGQKNSPLHFGNGTRLTVT.

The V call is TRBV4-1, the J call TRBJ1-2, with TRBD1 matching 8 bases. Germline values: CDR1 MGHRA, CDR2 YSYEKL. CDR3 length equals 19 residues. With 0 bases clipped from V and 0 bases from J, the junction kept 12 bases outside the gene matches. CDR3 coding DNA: TGCGCCAGCAGCCAAGATAGGACAGGGATGGTAGTTTCTAACTATGGCTACACCTTC. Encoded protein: CASSQDRTGMVVSNYGYTF.

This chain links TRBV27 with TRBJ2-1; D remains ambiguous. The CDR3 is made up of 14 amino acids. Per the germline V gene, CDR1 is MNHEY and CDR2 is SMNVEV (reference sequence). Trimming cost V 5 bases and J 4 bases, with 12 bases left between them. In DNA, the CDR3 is TGTGCCAGCAGTGCCATATCAGGATACAATGAGCAGTTCTTC. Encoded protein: CASSAISGYNEQFF.

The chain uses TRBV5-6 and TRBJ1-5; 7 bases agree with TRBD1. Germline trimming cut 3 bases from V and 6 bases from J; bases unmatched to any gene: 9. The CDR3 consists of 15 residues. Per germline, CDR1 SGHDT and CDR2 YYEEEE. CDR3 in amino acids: CASSSGDRDGQPQHF. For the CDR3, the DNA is TGTGCCAGCAGCTCAGGAGACAGGGATGGTCAGCCCCAGCATTTT.

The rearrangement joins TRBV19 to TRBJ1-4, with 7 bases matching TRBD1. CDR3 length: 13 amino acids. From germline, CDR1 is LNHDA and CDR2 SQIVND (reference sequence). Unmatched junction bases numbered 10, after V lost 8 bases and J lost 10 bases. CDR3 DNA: TGTGCCAGTGCGACAGGGAGTTCTGGAAAACTGTTTTTT. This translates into CASATGSSGKLFF.